The sequence of this T cell receptor beta chain was determined in a study of shared clonotypes between healthy human individuals. The study's findings and limits: The study sampled only blood, and tissue repertoires likely differ. An expected dependence of interdonor clonotype sharing on sequencing depth was noted. Naive subsets generally exceeded memory subsets in estimated richness. Several donors showed sharing of about 5.5% of naive CD4 clonotypes.

With V trimmed by 5 bases and J by 14 bases, 10 bases remained unmatched. Germline V gene sequence: CDR1 LNHDA, CDR2 SQIVND (reference sequence). The CDR3 has 12 amino acids. The protocol was immunoSEQ multiplex PCR, while the TCRdb copy is restricted to in-frame clones and leaves out a portion. Of 2 million to 2.5 million clones listed, more than 90% were seen once; the top ten hold around 0.13%. This clone was seen once. Its antigen is still unknown. The specimen was naive CD4+ T cells sorted from blood. Subset described: CD45RA+ positively selected. The sequence derives from a man aged 18-30 years in good health. The V gene is TRBV19, the J gene TRBJ2-5; 8 bases align to TRBD2. The CDR3 loop is CASSLKEREYYF. For the CDR3, the DNA is TGTGCCAGTAGTTTGAAAGAGCGGGAGTACTACTTC.